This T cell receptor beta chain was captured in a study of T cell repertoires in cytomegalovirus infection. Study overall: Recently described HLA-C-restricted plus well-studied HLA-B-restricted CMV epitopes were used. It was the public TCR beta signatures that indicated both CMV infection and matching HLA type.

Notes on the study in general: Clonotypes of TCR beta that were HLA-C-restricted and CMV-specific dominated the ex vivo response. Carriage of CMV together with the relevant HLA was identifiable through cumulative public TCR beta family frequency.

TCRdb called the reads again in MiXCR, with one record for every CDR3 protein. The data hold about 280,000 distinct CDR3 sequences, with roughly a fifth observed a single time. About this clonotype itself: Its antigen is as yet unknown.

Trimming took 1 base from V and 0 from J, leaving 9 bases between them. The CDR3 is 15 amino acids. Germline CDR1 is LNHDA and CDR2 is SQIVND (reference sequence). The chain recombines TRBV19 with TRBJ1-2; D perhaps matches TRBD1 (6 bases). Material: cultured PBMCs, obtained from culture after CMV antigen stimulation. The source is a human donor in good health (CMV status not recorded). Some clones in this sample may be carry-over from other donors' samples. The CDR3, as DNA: TGTGCCAGTAGTATAGGACAGGCAGCTAACTATGGCTACACCTTC. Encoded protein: CASSIGQAANYGYTF.